This passage covers 32 T cell receptor beta chains from one sample sequenced in a study of shared clonotypes between healthy human individuals (TCRdb year 2020). Library generation was performed with the immunoSEQ multiplex PCR assay. Sourced from immuneACCESS, this table was stored by TCRdb with only in-frame sequences that have V and J called. A share of the clones is absent; for the studies checked, an unresolved V gene accounts for under half, and the remainder has no known explanation. This sample has around 2.1 million clones in its table, and 93% of those were observed once. The ten largest clones take up under 2% of the sample. CD8 naive samples were CD45RO-negative cells positively selected for CCR7, giving a CD45RA+CCR7+ population that excluded TemRA cells. The sequenced sample was naive CD8+ T cells from PBMCs. Read against the paper, the sample's cell subset or site label means: CD45RA+CCR7+. These receptors came from a man aged 18 to 35 in good health. Some clones in this sample may be carry-over from other donors' samples.

The table lists this clone with a count of one. Here the CDR3 DNA reads TGTGCCAGCAGTTGGACAGGGGGCGTTCGCCAAGAGACCCAGTACTTC. Protein: CASSWTGGVRQETQYF. This sequence joins TRBV28 and TRBJ2-5, with 11 bases lining up with TRBD1. Germline V CDR1 and CDR2: MDHEN, SYDVKM. The CDR3 has 16 amino acids. V shed 4 bases and J 1 base; nucleotides not matched to a gene: 5.

The rearrangement uses TRBV27 and TRBJ2-7; 7 bases agree with TRBD2. V shed 5 bases, J shed 3 bases, and the junction held 7 bases outside the gene matches. Germline assignment: CDR1 MNHEY and CDR2 SMNVEV (reference sequence). The CDR3 runs 14 residues. For the CDR3, the DNA is TGTGCCAGCAGTCTTCTAGCGGCCCGCTACGAGCAGTACTTC. As protein: CASSLLAARYEQYF.

The CDR3 region is CASSVTGFPHNEQFF. The CDR3 nucleotides read TGCGCCAGCAGCGTCACAGGGTTCCCCCACAATGAGCAGTTCTTC. The chain joins TRBV5-1 to TRBJ2-1; maybe TRBD1 (6 bases). V was clipped by 4 bases and J by 5 bases, with 16 bases between them. The CDR3 runs to 15 residues. The V gene's germline CDR1 is SGHRS and CDR2 YFSETQ.

Worth noting for this clone: At the DNA level, this CDR3 is encoded by other sequences in the same sample as well. The V and J genes are TRBV27 and TRBJ1-1, with a possible D match to TRBD1 (5 bases). Germline assignment: CDR1 MNHEY and CDR2 SMNVEV (reference sequence). This CDR3 has 12 amino acids. Trimming removed 6 bases at V and 1 base at J, with 6 bases between. DNA of the CDR3: TGTGCCAGCAGCGGGGGGAACACTGAAGCTTTCTTT. It specifies CASSGGNTEAFF.

The genes are TRBV2 and TRBJ2-7; 7 positions agree with TRBD2. With 6 bases clipped from V and 3 bases from J, the junction kept 11 bases outside the gene matches. The CDR3 length is 15 residues. Germline CDR1 reads SNHLY; CDR2 reads FYNNEI. The CDR3 is CASSVGASGVYEQYF. The CDR3 nucleotides read TGTGCCAGCAGCGTTGGGGCTAGCGGCGTCTACGAGCAGTACTTC.

J is TRBJ2-3 and V is TRBV7-9; D might be TRBD2 (6 bases). The ends were cut back, 1 base at V and 9 bases at J, with 14 bases in the middle. Germline V CDR1 and CDR2: SEHNR, FQNEAQ (reference sequence). The CDR3 totals 14 residues. This chain's CDR3 is CASSLGGVAETQYF. CDR3 nucleotides: TGTGCCAGCAGCTTAGGGGGGGTTGCCGAGACGCAGTATTTT.

Details on this clone: The same CDR3 also results from other DNA sequences found in this sample. The V and J genes are TRBV28 and TRBJ1-5; D is ambiguous. Between the trimmed V and J ends, which lost 3 bases and 1 base, there was a span of 4 bases. CDR1 MDHEN and CDR2 SYDVKM come from the germline V gene. CDR3 size: 13 residues. The CDR3 sequence is CASSFRSNQPQHF. Here the CDR3 DNA reads TGTGCCAGCAGTTTCCGGAGCAATCAGCCCCAGCATTTT.

Notes on this clone: Other DNA sequences in this specimen translate into the identical CDR3. The CDR3 nucleotides are TGTGCCAGCAGCGGGGGCGGGAGCAATCAGCCCCAGCATTTT. This sequence encodes CASSGGGSNQPQHF. The chain uses TRBV9 and TRBJ1-5; perhaps TRBD1 as D (5 bases). CDR3 length: 14 amino acids. Germline lookup yields CDR1 SGDLS and CDR2 YYNGEE. The V gene lost 3 bases and the J gene lost 1 base, with 8 bases spanning the gap.

The chain has TRBV27 and TRBJ2-5; possibly TRBD1 for D (5 bases). V was cut by 3 bases and J by 13 bases, with 18 bases left in between. Germline assignment: CDR1 MNHEY and CDR2 SMNVEV (reference sequence). The CDR3 is 13 residues long. The CDR3 sequence: CASSLGLDGARYF. The CDR3 DNA reads as TGTGCCAGCAGTTTGGGGCTAGACGGAGCTAGGTACTTC.

This chain connects TRBV5-1 to TRBJ2-1; D could derive from TRBD1 or TRBD2 (5 bases each). The CDR3 is 15 amino acids. Germline V CDR1 and CDR2: SGHRS, YFSETQ. V shed 4 bases and J shed 2 bases, with 13 bases lying between them. The CDR3 here is CASSRDLSAYNEQFF. The CDR3 DNA follows: TGCGCCAGCAGCAGGGACCTTTCGGCCTACAATGAGCAGTTCTTC. The variable domain in full, with the rest retrieved from reference TRBV5-1 and TRBJ2-1, is KAGVTQTPRYLIKTRGQQVTLSCSPISGHRSVSWYQQTPGQGLQFLFEYFSETQRNKGNFPGRFSGRQFSNSRSEMNVSTLELGDSALYLCASSRDLSAYNEQFFGPGTRLTVL.

The V and J genes are TRBV7-2 and TRBJ2-1; no definite D call. This CDR3 region has 17 residues. Germline V gene lookup returns CDR1 SGHTA and CDR2 FQGNSA. Trimming shortened V by 2 bases and J by 4 bases, and 18 bases separated the two germline ends. CDR3 in amino acids: CASSLPHGQGPYNEQFF. Written as DNA, the CDR3 is TGTGCCAGCAGCTTACCCCACGGGCAAGGCCCTTACAATGAGCAGTTCTTC. Looking up the rest from reference TRBV7-2 and TRBJ2-1 gives the full variable domain: GAGVSQSPSNKVTEKGKDVELRCDPISGHTALYWYRQSLGQGLEFLIYFQGNSAPDKSGLPSDRFSAERTGGSVSTLTIQRTQQEDSAVYLCASSLPHGQGPYNEQFFGPGTRLTVL.

The chain carries TRBV7-9 and TRBJ2-3; D is perhaps TRBD1 or TRBD2 (7 bases each). Germline loops: CDR1 SEHNR, CDR2 FQNEAQ (reference sequence). The CDR3 spans 16 residues. Between the trimmed V and J ends, which lost 4 bases and 0 bases, there was a span of 14 bases. The CDR3 spells CASSSRQGGSTDTQYF. Here the CDR3 DNA reads TGTGCCAGCAGCTCGCGACAGGGAGGGAGCACAGATACGCAGTATTTT.

V is TRBV28 and J is TRBJ2-1; 9 nucleotides match TRBD1. The germline gives CDR1 MDHEN, CDR2 SYDVKM. The CDR3 sequence is 16 residues long. J lost 6 bases, V lost 4 bases, and 10 bases had no gene match. The CDR3 loop reads CASSSFRDRVFNEQFF. DNA of the CDR3: TGTGCCAGCAGTTCCTTCCGGGACAGGGTTTTCAATGAGCAGTTCTTC.

This clone was seen a few times. At one boundary the junction diverges from the germline segment, which might be a read error. The chain is built from TRBV29-1 and TRBJ2-3; D gene ambiguous. Germline CDR1 reads SQVTM; CDR2 reads ANQGSEA. The CDR3 has 12 residues. The CDR3 loop is CSVEGISDTQYF. The CDR3 coding sequence is TGCAGCGTCGAAGGGATTTCAGATACGCAGTATTTT.

The chain joins TRBV5-6 to TRBJ1-2; the D is unclear. V was shortened by 5 bases and J by 0 bases, with 11 bases between the two germline ends. The germline gives CDR1 SGHDT, CDR2 YYEEEE. The CDR3 totals 14 residues. Here the CDR3 reads CASRDRETNYGYTF. DNA for the CDR3: TGTGCCAGCAGGGATCGGGAGACTAACTATGGCTACACCTTC. The full variable domain, rest sourced from reference TRBV5-6 and TRBJ1-2, is DAGVTQSPTHLIKTRGQQVTLRCSPKSGHDTVSWYQQALGQGPQFIFQYYEEEERQRGNFPDRFSGHQFPNYSSELNVNALLLGDSALYLCASRDRETNYGYTFGSGTRLTVV.

This clone was counted a single time. J is TRBJ2-1 and V is TRBV29-1; tentative D call: TRBD2 (5 bases). Germline assignment: CDR1 SQVTM and CDR2 ANQGSEA. The CDR3 spans 13 residues. V lost 5 bases and J lost 6, with 14 bases in between. The CDR3 bases are TGCAGCGTTTGGCTAGCAGGAATCAATGAGCAGTTCTTC. Encoded protein: CSVWLAGINEQFF.

The V and J genes are TRBV9 and TRBJ2-1; 9 bases match TRBD2. CDR1 is SGDLS, CDR2 YYNGEE, per germline. V shed 4 bases, J shed 4 bases, and the junction held 6 bases outside the gene matches. CDR3 length equals 15 residues. This chain's CDR3 is CASSPTSGYYNEQFF. CDR3 bases: TGTGCCAGCAGCCCGACTAGCGGATATTACAATGAGCAGTTCTTC.

This sequence joins TRBV27 and TRBJ2-7; D possibly corresponds to TRBD2 (5 bases). Germline lookup yields CDR1 MNHEY and CDR2 SMNVEV (reference sequence). V was trimmed by 7 bases and J by 2 bases, leaving 21 bases between them. CDR3 size: 16 residues. CDR3 region: CASKAKGPGSAYEQYF. CDR3 DNA: TGTGCCAGCAAGGCAAAAGGACCGGGAAGCGCCTACGAGCAGTACTTC.

V is TRBV28 and J is TRBJ1-3, with D uncertain. Germline loops: CDR1 MDHEN, CDR2 SYDVKM. The germline V and J ends were trimmed by 4 bases and 5 bases, with 21 bases remaining between them. CDR3 length equals 17 residues. The CDR3 region is CASSSSGEPFWRNTIYF. The CDR3 nucleotides are TGTGCCAGCAGTTCCAGTGGTGAACCGTTCTGGCGAAACACCATATATTTT. Together with reference TRBV28 and TRBJ1-3, the CDR3 gives the full variable domain: DVKVTQSSRYLVKRTGEKVFLECVQDMDHENMFWYRQDPGLGLRLIYFSYDVKMKEKGDIPEGYSVSREKKERFSLILESASTNQTSMYLCASSSSGEPFWRNTIYFGEGSWLTVV.

This chain joins TRBV11-2 and TRBJ2-3; either TRBD1 or TRBD2 may supply D (7 bases each). This CDR3 comprises 12 residues. Trimming took off 5 bases at V and 10 bases at J, with 13 bases between the two ends. Germline assignment: CDR1 SGHAT and CDR2 FQNNGV. The CDR3 region has the DNA TGTGCCAGCAGCCCAGGGGGGGAGTCGCAGTATTTT. Protein product: CASSPGGESQYF.

This rearrangement joins TRBV14 to TRBJ2-1, with D tentatively TRBD1 or TRBD2 (6 bases each). CDR1 and CDR2 (germline): SGHDN, FVKESK. The CDR3 sequence is 15 residues long. The V end lost 4 bases, the J end lost 7 bases, and 17 bases lay between the germline ends. CDR3 sequence: CASSLRGTLTNEQFF. The CDR3 region has the DNA TGTGCCAGCAGCCTAAGGGGGACTCTGACTAATGAGCAGTTCTTC.

This chain connects TRBV7-2 to TRBJ1-3; D ambiguous. The ends were cut back, 2 bases at V and 1 base at J, with 21 bases in the middle. Germline V gene data show CDR1 as SGHTA and CDR2 as FQGNSA. This CDR3 spans 19 amino acids. The CDR3 spells CASSLTATTDYLSGNTIYF. CDR3 DNA: TGTGCCAGCAGCTTAACAGCCACCACTGACTACCTTTCTGGAAACACCATATATTTT.

This clone has only a few counts. The chain combines TRBV19 with TRBJ2-7; D unresolved. The CDR3 totals 14 residues. The V gene lost 1 base and the J gene lost 5 bases, with 12 bases spanning the gap. Germline assignment: CDR1 LNHDA and CDR2 SQIVND (reference sequence). This CDR3 is CASSIATGPNEQYF. The CDR3 region has the DNA TGTGCCAGTAGTATAGCTACTGGCCCTAACGAGCAGTACTTC.

The J gene is TRBJ2-1, the V gene TRBV6-4; D tentatively fits TRBD1 or TRBD2 (5 bases each). V was shortened by 4 bases and J by 1 base, with 14 bases between the two germline ends. This CDR3 is 16 amino acids long. Germline CDR1 is MRHNA and CDR2 is SNTAGT. The CDR3 region has the DNA TGTGCCAGCAGTGCCGTCGGGGCCCGTTCCTACAATGAGCAGTTCTTC. Amino acid sequence: CASSAVGARSYNEQFF.

The chain employs TRBV21-1 and TRBJ1-3. TRBV21-1 is a documented pseudogene. CDR3 length: 12 amino acids. CDR3: CASRTSGNTIYF. The CDR3 region has the DNA TGTGCCAGCAGGACCTCTGGAAACACCATATATTTT.

Comment on this clone: Different DNA sequences within this sample yield the same CDR3. The V call is TRBV6-5, the J call TRBJ1-1; D remains unclear. This CDR3 comprises 15 residues. Germline V gene sequence: CDR1 MNHEY, CDR2 SVGAGI. Between the trimmed V and J ends, which lost 2 bases and 0 bases, there was a span of 10 bases. The DNA for the CDR3 is TGTGCCAGCAGTTACAGAGAAGGTATGAACACTGAAGCTTTCTTT. Translation: CASSYREGMNTEAFF.

This chain joins TRBV7-8 and TRBJ1-2, with D unclear. Germline V CDR1 and CDR2: SGHVS, FQNEAQ. Trimming took off 2 bases at V and 1 base at J, with 11 bases between the two ends. CDR3 length: 15 amino acids. As DNA, the CDR3 is TGTGCCAGCAGCTTAAGGCAGGACGGTAACTATGGCTACACCTTC. Translating it yields CASSLRQDGNYGYTF.

The genes are TRBV7-2 and TRBJ2-1; unclear D gene. The CDR3 sequence is 14 residues long. Trimming took off 5 bases at V and 5 bases at J, with 13 bases between the two ends. Per germline, CDR1 SGHTA and CDR2 FQGNSA. Written as DNA, the CDR3 is TGTGCCAGCAGCACGCCCGTGATTGACAATGAGCAGTTCTTC. It translates to CASSTPVIDNEQFF.

The chain uses TRBV9 and TRBJ1-6; 8 bases align to TRBD1. This CDR3 comprises 14 residues. Per the germline V gene, CDR1 is SGDLS and CDR2 is YYNGEE. V dropped 3 bases and J dropped 7; count of bases not matched to a gene: 3. CDR3 sequence: CASSARTGNSPLHF. In DNA form, the CDR3 reads TGTGCCAGCAGCGCTCGGACAGGGAATTCACCCCTCCACTTT.

This clone was recorded once. The genes are TRBV27 and TRBJ1-4; 7 bases align to TRBD1. Germline lookup yields CDR1 MNHEY and CDR2 SMNVEV (reference sequence). V was clipped by 2 bases and J by 5 bases; unmatched bases: 8. This CDR3 is built from 16 residues. DNA for the CDR3: TGTGCCAGCAGTTTAGTCCCGGGACAGATGAATGAAAAACTGTTTTTT. It translates to CASSLVPGQMNEKLFF.

The V call is TRBV6-5, the J call TRBJ2-5, with 12 bases fitting TRBD2. This CDR3 has 15 residues. Losses at the gene ends were 6 bases for V and 2 bases for J; bases not matched to a gene: 4. Germline CDR1 is MNHEY and CDR2 is SVGAGI. CDR3 in DNA: TGTGCCAGCAGACGACTAGCGGGAGAGCAAGAGACCCAGTACTTC. Its protein is CASRRLAGEQETQYF.

J is TRBJ1-2 and V is TRBV6-1; 8 bases map to TRBD1. The CDR3 contains 15 residues. Per germline, CDR1 MNHNS and CDR2 SASEGT. V was clipped by 2 bases and J by 8 bases; unmatched bases: 10. The CDR3 DNA follows: TGTGCCAGCAGTGAATCCCCAGGGACAGGTATAGGCTACACCTTC. Translation: CASSESPGTGIGYTF.